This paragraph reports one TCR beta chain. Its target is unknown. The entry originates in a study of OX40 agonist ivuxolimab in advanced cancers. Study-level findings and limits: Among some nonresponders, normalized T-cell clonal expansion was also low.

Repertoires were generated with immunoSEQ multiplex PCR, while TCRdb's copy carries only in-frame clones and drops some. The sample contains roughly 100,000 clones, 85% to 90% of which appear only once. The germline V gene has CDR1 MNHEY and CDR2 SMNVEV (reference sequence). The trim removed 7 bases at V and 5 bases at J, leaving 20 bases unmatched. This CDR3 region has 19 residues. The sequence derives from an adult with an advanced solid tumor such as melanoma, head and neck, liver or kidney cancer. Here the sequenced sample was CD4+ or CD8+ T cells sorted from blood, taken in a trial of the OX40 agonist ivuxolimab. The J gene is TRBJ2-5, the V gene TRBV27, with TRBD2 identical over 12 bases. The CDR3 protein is CASNPNTPSGRASGETQYF. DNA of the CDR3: TGTGCCAGCAATCCGAACACCCCTAGCGGGAGGGCCTCAGGGGAGACCCAGTACTTC.